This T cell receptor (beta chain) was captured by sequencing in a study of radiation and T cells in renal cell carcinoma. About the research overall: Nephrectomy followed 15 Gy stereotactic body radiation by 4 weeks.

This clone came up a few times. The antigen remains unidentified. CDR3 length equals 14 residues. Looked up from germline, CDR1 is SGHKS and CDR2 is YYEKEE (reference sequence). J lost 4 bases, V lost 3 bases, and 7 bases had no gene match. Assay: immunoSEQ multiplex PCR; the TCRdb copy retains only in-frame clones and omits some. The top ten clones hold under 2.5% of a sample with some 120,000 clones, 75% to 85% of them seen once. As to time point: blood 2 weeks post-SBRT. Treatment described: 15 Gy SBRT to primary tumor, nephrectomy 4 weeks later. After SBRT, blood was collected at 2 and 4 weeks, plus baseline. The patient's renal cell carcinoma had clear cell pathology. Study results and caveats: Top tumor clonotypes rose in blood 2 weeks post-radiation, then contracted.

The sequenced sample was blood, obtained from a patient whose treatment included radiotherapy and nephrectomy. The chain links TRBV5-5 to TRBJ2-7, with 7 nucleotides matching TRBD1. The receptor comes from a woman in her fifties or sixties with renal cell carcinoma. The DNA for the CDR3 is TGTGCCAGCAGCTCAATCGGGACAGTATACGAGCAGTACTTC. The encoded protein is CASSSIGTVYEQYF.